Listed below are T cell receptor beta chains from one sample, sequenced in a study of shared clonotypes between healthy human individuals. Some clones are missing from TCRdb's copy, which holds only in-frame ones; the method was immunoSEQ multiplex PCR. The table has approximately 600,000 clones, around 96% seen once; the top ten hold about 0.11%. The specimen was naive CD8+ T cells sorted from blood. Source of these receptors: a woman under 40 in good health. Both conserved end residues are part of each CDR3. The D gene is left open where the match is weak. Clone size appears in some rows only: once, few, many, or a class for an expanded clone.

v_gene: TRBV6-1; abundance: -; d_gene: TRBD2; j_gene: TRBJ2-1; CDR3nt: TGTGCCAGCAGGGAAGTTTGGGCTAGCGGGAGTAGCGAGCAGTTCTTC; CDR3aa: CASREVWASGSSEQFF
v_gene: TRBV19; abundance: -; d_gene: TRBD1; j_gene: TRBJ1-5; CDR3nt: TGTGCCAGTAGTTACATACAGGGGAGCAATCAGCCCCAGCATTTT; CDR3aa: CASSYIQGSNQPQHF
v_gene: TRBV7-3; abundance: -; d_gene: TRBD2; j_gene: TRBJ2-7; CDR3nt: TGTGCCAGCAGCCCGCGACTAGCGGGCCGCTACGAGCAGTACTTC; CDR3aa: CASSPRLAGRYEQYF
v_gene: TRBV7-9; abundance: once; d_gene: -; j_gene: TRBJ1-1; CDR3nt: TGTGCCAGCAGCCGCCCGGAGTCGGAGGGAGCAACTGAAGCTTTCTTT; CDR3aa: CASSRPESEGATEAFF
v_gene: TRBV27; abundance: -; d_gene: TRBD2; j_gene: TRBJ2-1; CDR3nt: TGTGCCAGCAGTTACAGCGGGAGAGTATATGAGCAGTTCTTC; CDR3aa: CASSYSGRVYEQFF
v_gene: TRBV19; abundance: -; d_gene: -; j_gene: TRBJ2-7; CDR3nt: TGTGCCAGTAGTCCCCGTGTCCACTCCTACGAGCAGTACTTC; CDR3aa: CASSPRVHSYEQYF
v_gene: TRBV15; abundance: -; d_gene: TRBD2; j_gene: TRBJ2-3; CDR3nt: TGTGCCACCAGCAGAATCGGTCAGCGGGAGGGGAGCACAGATACGCAGTATTTT; CDR3aa: CATSRIGQREGSTDTQYF
v_gene: TRBV5-1; abundance: once; d_gene: -; j_gene: TRBJ2-3; CDR3nt: TGCGCCAGCAGCCCCTTTAGCGGAAACACAGATACGCAGTATTTT; CDR3aa: CASSPFSGNTDTQYF
v_gene: TRBV27; abundance: -; d_gene: -; j_gene: TRBJ2-2; CDR3nt: TGTGCCAGCAGCGGTTTGGGGGTGTGGCCCGGGGAGCTGTTTTTT; CDR3aa: CASSGLGVWPGELFF
v_gene: TRBV5-6; abundance: -; d_gene: TRBD1; j_gene: TRBJ2-7; CDR3nt: TGTGCCAGCAGCTGGGACAGAACCTACGAGCAGTACTTC; CDR3aa: CASSWDRTYEQYF
v_gene: TRBV15; abundance: -; d_gene: TRBD1; j_gene: TRBJ2-1; CDR3nt: TGTGCCACCACCGGGACAGGGATCACCCTGGGCAATGAGCAGTTCTTC; CDR3aa: CATTGTGITLGNEQFF
v_gene: TRBV7-8; abundance: -; d_gene: -; j_gene: TRBJ1-2; CDR3nt: TGTGCCAGCACCGAGCCGGGCACCTCGAGTGGCTACACCTTC; CDR3aa: CASTEPGTSSGYTF
v_gene: TRBV27; abundance: -; d_gene: -; j_gene: TRBJ2-3; CDR3nt: TGTGCCAGCAGTTCCTCTAGCACAGATACGCAGTATTTT; CDR3aa: CASSSSSTDTQYF
v_gene: TRBV28; abundance: few; d_gene: -; j_gene: TRBJ1-5; CDR3nt: TGTGCCGTTTTCCCGGGGGGAACGAGCAATCAGCCCCAGCATTTT; CDR3aa: CAVFPGGTSNQPQHF
v_gene: TRBV7-8; abundance: -; d_gene: TRBD2; j_gene: TRBJ2-7; CDR3nt: TGTGCCAGCAGCCCGGGAGGTGGCTACGAGCAGTACTTC; CDR3aa: CASSPGGGYEQYF
v_gene: TRBV5-8; abundance: -; d_gene: -; j_gene: TRBJ2-7; CDR3nt: TGTGCCAGCAGGCACCTAGCTAACAACGAGCAGTACTTC; CDR3aa: CASRHLANNEQYF
v_gene: TRBV11-2; abundance: once; d_gene: TRBD2; j_gene: TRBJ2-1; CDR3nt: TGTGCCAGCAGCTCCCATTCGGGGGGCAATGAGCAGTTCTTC; CDR3aa: CASSSHSGGNEQFF
v_gene: TRBV5-4; abundance: -; d_gene: -; j_gene: TRBJ2-3; CDR3nt: TGTGCCAGCAGCCTTCCCACAGATACGCAGTATTTT; CDR3aa: CASSLPTDTQYF
v_gene: TRBV7-2; abundance: -; d_gene: TRBD2; j_gene: TRBJ2-7; CDR3nt: TGTGCCAGCAGCTTAGAACTAGCGGGAGGAATCTCCTACGAGCAGTACTTC; CDR3aa: CASSLELAGGISYEQYF
v_gene: TRBV4-2; abundance: -; d_gene: TRBD1; j_gene: TRBJ1-3; CDR3nt: TGTGCCAGCAGCCAATCAGGGGGTAGAAACACCATATATTTT; CDR3aa: CASSQSGGRNTIYF
v_gene: TRBV28; abundance: -; d_gene: TRBD2; j_gene: TRBJ2-7; CDR3nt: TGTGCCAGCAGTTTGCGGGGGAAGGGCTACGAGCAGTACTTC; CDR3aa: CASSLRGKGYEQYF
v_gene: TRBV28; abundance: once; d_gene: -; j_gene: TRBJ2-7; CDR3nt: TGTGCCAGCAGTCCTCCGGGATTCGAGAGCTACGAGCAGTACTTC; CDR3aa: CASSPPGFESYEQYF
v_gene: TRBV7-8; abundance: once; d_gene: -; j_gene: TRBJ2-1; CDR3nt: TGTGCCAGCATCCCTCGTGGGGAAGACAATGAGCAGTTCTTC; CDR3aa: CASIPRGEDNEQFF
v_gene: TRBV21-1; abundance: -; d_gene: -; j_gene: TRBJ1-1; CDR3nt: TGTGCCAGCAGCAAAGTTAGGAGAGAAGCTTTCTTT; CDR3aa: CASSKVRREAFF
v_gene: TRBV6-5; abundance: -; d_gene: -; j_gene: TRBJ1-1; CDR3nt: TGTGCCAGCAGTTACTCCCGGACAGACATGAACACTGAAGCTTTCTTT; CDR3aa: CASSYSRTDMNTEAFF